This T cell receptor beta chain was captured in a study of a mutant IDH1 vaccine in newly diagnosed glioma (dated by TCRdb to 2020 to 2023). About the full investigation: Across visits V03 through V10, patients got a total of eight vaccinations, given in weeks 1, 3, 5, 7, 11, 15, 19 and 23. In the chemotherapy-containing groups, vaccination started alongside temozolomide cycles, whereas in patients who had radiotherapy alone it started 4-6 weeks after radiotherapy. Of the 30 or so patients who were treated, around 60% were male and around 40% were female, and the mean age was about 40 years. Prior to enrollment, patients had been given standard therapy consisting of radiotherapy alone, temozolomide alone, or radiochemotherapy with temozolomide, with the combination given to most patients. Peripheral blood samples were drawn at six visits, namely V03 (baseline), V05, V07, V10, V12 and V13. Longitudinal TCRB deep sequencing was performed for fewer than 30 treated patients wherever samples were available for exploratory analyses. Study-level results and caveats: According to the authors, sample limitations meant that analyses of patient blood samples could not be reproduced. Across multiple MHC alleles, vaccine-induced immune responses were seen in roughly 93% of patients. Pseudoprogression appeared unrelated to alterations in the top peripheral T cell clonotypes detected by TCRB sequencing. Availability determined which PBMC samples were chosen for TCRB deep sequencing.

Library construction relied on the immunoSEQ multiplex PCR assay. The hsTCRB Kit was used according to the manufacturer's protocol to amplify rearranged TCR beta chain sequences. Sequencing of TCRB libraries was carried out on an Illumina MiSeq. The published analysis was carried out like this. The kit vendor's proprietary platform handled demultiplexing, trimming and gene mapping. In its TCRdb copy, this immuneACCESS table keeps in-frame sequences only and misses some clones. Where compared with another copy, unresolved V genes explain less than half of these, and the others have no known cause. That table gives V, J and clone size, and the DNA gave D and trimming. The sample contains under 45,000 clones, approximately 80% of them found a single time. Jointly, the top ten make up 9% to 13% of the sample. To note about this clone: Which antigen it targets is not known. No much larger clone exists at a distance of one base, and base qualities are not known.

The time point label of this sample denotes: week 5, during vaccination. A 20-mer mutant IDH1 peptide at 300 micrograms in Montanide made up each vaccine dose, which was injected subcutaneously together with topical imiquimod. Newly diagnosed WHO grade 3 or 4 IDH1-mutant astrocytomas showing loss of nuclear ATRX were present in the donors. The samples were drawn from NOA16, a multicentre, single-arm, open-label phase I trial in Germany that tested a mutant IDH1 peptide vaccine in humans for the first time. Genomic DNA for TCRB sequencing was extracted from EDTA blood using the DNeasy Blood and Tissue Kit. The CDR3 spans 11 residues, from the cysteine through the phenylalanine. The kept DNA is CDR3 alone, 33 bases in frame from the first base. The junction carries 8 bases between V and J, which are trimmed by 5 bases and 10 bases respectively. In the germline V gene, CDR1 corresponds to KGHSH and CDR2 to LQKENI.

The clonotype was recovered from a man over 45 with glioma. The sequencing used PBMCs, collected from a glioma patient whose treatment included an IDH1 peptide vaccine. The rearranged segments are TRBV18 and TRBJ1-4; no D gene is confidently identified. The nucleotide sequence is given as TGTGCCAGCTCATCCTACGGAAAACTGTTTTTT. Its amino acids are CASSSYGKLFF.